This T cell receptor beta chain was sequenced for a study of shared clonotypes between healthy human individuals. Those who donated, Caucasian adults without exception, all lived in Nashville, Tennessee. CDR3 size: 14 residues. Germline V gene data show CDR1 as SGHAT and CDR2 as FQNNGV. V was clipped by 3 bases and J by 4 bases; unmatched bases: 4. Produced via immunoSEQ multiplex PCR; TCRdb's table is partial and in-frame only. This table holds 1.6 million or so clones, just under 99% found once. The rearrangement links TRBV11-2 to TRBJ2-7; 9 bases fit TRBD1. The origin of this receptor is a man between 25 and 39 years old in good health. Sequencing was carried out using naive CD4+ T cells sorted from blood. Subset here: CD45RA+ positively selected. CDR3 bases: TGTGCCAGCAGCTTCCGGGACAGGGTGTACGAGCAGTACTTC. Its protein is CASSFRDRVYEQYF.